The 14 T cell receptor beta chains reported below all come from one sample, sequenced in a study of cytomegalovirus exposure and HLA in healthy donors. Use of 60 Vbeta and 13 Jbeta primers characterized the PCR. The assay was immunoSEQ multiplex PCR, and TCRdb's table has in-frame clones only and misses some. Its table lists some 140,000 clones. The sample taken for sequencing was PBMCs. Receptor source: a middle-aged woman in good health and CMV-seronegative.

The chain recombines TRBV6-1 with TRBJ2-7; no firm D call. Between the trimmed V and J ends, which lost 1 base and 3 bases, there was a span of 7 bases. In germline, CDR1 is MNHNS, CDR2 SASEGT. This CDR3 region has 13 residues. Here the CDR3 DNA reads TGTGCCAGCAGTGAAGTGGAGAACTACGAGCAGTACGTC. Residues: CASSEVENYEQYV.

The chain has TRBV6-6 and TRBJ1-1, with D uncertain. There are 15 residues in the CDR3. V was cut by 11 bases and J by 0 bases, with 19 bases left in between. In germline, CDR1 is MNHNY, CDR2 SVGAGI (reference sequence). CDR3 in DNA: TGTGCCGCCGCACGCCCCCGGGTAATGAACACTGAAGCTTTCTTT. The encoded protein is CAAARPRVMNTEAFF.

V and J are TRBV10-3 and TRBJ2-5, with 9 bases matching TRBD2. V trimming: 3 bases; J trimming: 2 bases; junction bases outside the gene matches: 4. The V gene's germline CDR1 is ENHRY and CDR2 SYGVKD. The CDR3 is 15 residues long. In nucleotides, the CDR3 is TGTGCCATCAGTGATCTAGCGGGGTCGCAAGAGACCCAGTACTTC. Translation gives CAISDLAGSQETQYF.

The chain employs TRBV16 and TRBJ1-3; no clear D. This CDR3 is built from 13 residues. Per the germline V gene, CDR1 is KGHSY and CDR2 is FQNENV. V was shortened by 0 bases and J by 4 bases, with 4 bases between the two germline ends. CDR3: CASSQSEGNTIYF. DNA of the CDR3: TGTGCCAGCAGCCAATCGGAGGGAAACACCATATATTTT.

The genes are TRBV7-2 and TRBJ1-3; D possibly corresponds to TRBD1 (6 bases). The germline V gene encodes CDR1 SGHTA and CDR2 FQGNSA. V was shortened by 1 base and J by 2 bases, with 9 bases between the two germline ends. The CDR3 length is 15 residues. DNA of the CDR3: TGTGCCAGCAGCTTAGTAGGGGGAACTGGAAACACCATATATTTT. This gives the protein CASSLVGGTGNTIYF. The entire variable domain, with the rest obtained from reference TRBV7-2 and TRBJ1-3, is as follows: GAGVSQSPSNKVTEKGKDVELRCDPISGHTALYWYRQSLGQGLEFLIYFQGNSAPDKSGLPSDRFSAERTGGSVSTLTIQRTQQEDSAVYLCASSLVGGTGNTIYFGEGSWLTVV.

The chain combines TRBV10-3 with TRBJ1-5; D possibly corresponds to TRBD1 (5 bases). CDR1 is ENHRY, CDR2 SYGVKD, per germline. The CDR3 length is 14 residues. Trimming shortened V by 0 bases and J by 2 bases, and 5 bases separated the two germline ends. The CDR3 here is CAISESTGNQPQHF. CDR3 in DNA: TGTGCCATCAGTGAGTCGACAGGCAATCAGCCCCAGCATTTT.

The chain uses TRBV4-3 and TRBJ1-2, with D possibly TRBD1 on 6 matching bases. CDR3 length: 15 residues. V was shortened by 0 bases and J by 6 bases, with 14 bases between the two germline ends. Per the germline V gene, CDR1 is LGHNA and CDR2 is YSLEER. CDR3 loop: CASSQDRTGRDGYTF. The CDR3, as DNA: TGCGCCAGCAGCCAAGATAGAACAGGGCGGGATGGCTACACCTTC.

The chain links TRBV11-2 to TRBJ2-2; 7 positions match TRBD1. The germline CDR1 and CDR2 sequences are SGHAT and FQNNGV. With V trimmed by 2 bases and J by 4 bases, 1 base remained unmatched. This CDR3 comprises 14 residues. The CDR3, as DNA: TGTGCCAGCAGCTTACCAGGGGGCACCGGGGAGCTGTTTTTT. Its translation is CASSLPGGTGELFF.

The chain couples TRBV7-8 to TRBJ1-4, with D tentatively TRBD1 (5 bases). The CDR3 runs 15 residues. The germline V and J ends were trimmed by 5 bases and 0 bases, with 10 bases remaining between them. In germline, CDR1 is SGHVS, CDR2 FQNEAQ. CDR3 coding DNA: TGTGCCAGCAGCGACAGAGTTGCAACTAATGAAAAACTGTTTTTT. Amino acids: CASSDRVATNEKLFF.

This chain uses TRBV29-1 with TRBJ2-1, with 10 bases lining up with TRBD1. The CDR3 length is 15 residues. The J segment lost 7 bases and the V segment lost 3 bases, leaving 9 bases of the junction unmatched. CDR1 and CDR2 (germline): SQVTM, ANQGSEA. CDR3 sequence (DNA): TGCAGCGTTGAGGTCCAGACAGGGGGCTTGAATGAGCAGTTCTTC. The encoded protein is CSVEVQTGGLNEQFF.

The chain uses TRBV7-2 and TRBJ1-2; 8 bases are a match to TRBD1. This CDR3 region has 18 residues. Per the germline V gene, CDR1 is SGHTA and CDR2 is FQGNSA. The V gene end was trimmed by 5 bases and the J gene end by 0 bases; junction bases not matched to a gene: 14. The CDR3 sequence is CASSRTGRDVLSNYGYTF. The CDR3 bases are TGTGCCAGCAGCCGGACAGGGCGGGATGTTTTATCTAACTATGGCTACACCTTC.

V usage is TRBV6-5 and J usage is TRBJ1-5, with D perhaps matching TRBD1 (5 bases). The CDR3 is made up of 14 amino acids. Trimming left V 8 bases short and J 5 bases short, with 16 bases between. Germline lookup yields CDR1 MNHEY and CDR2 SVGAGI. The CDR3 spells CASRQGLMDQPQHF. Here the CDR3 DNA reads TGTGCCAGCCGCCAGGGACTGATGGATCAGCCCCAGCATTTT.

This rearrangement joins TRBV5-4 to TRBJ1-2; no definite D call. Between the trimmed V and J ends, which lost 0 bases and 8 bases, there was a span of 11 bases. The germline CDR1 and CDR2 sequences are SGHNT and YYREEE (reference sequence). The CDR3 totals 13 residues. As DNA, the CDR3 is TGTGCCAGCAGCTTGGGGGCCGGATTGGGCTACACCTTC. Its translation is CASSLGAGLGYTF.

The CDR3 here is CASSPGLGEYEQFF. CDR3 DNA sequence: TGTGCCAGCAGCCCGGGACTAGGGGAATATGAGCAGTTCTTC. The chain couples TRBV7-2 to TRBJ2-1, with TRBD2 matching over 8 bases. V lost 5 bases and J lost 8; bases outside the gene matches: 8. The length of the CDR3 is 14 residues. CDR1 SGHTA and CDR2 FQGNSA come from the germline V gene.